The rows below give T cell receptor beta chains drawn from one sample of a study of shared clonotypes between healthy human individuals. Data came from immunoSEQ multiplex PCR; TCRdb stores just in-frame clones and leaves some out. The top ten clones hold 0.13% of a sample with about 2 million clones, 85% to 95% of them seen once. The sample was naive CD4+ T cells sorted from blood. Source of these receptors: a man between 18 and 29 years old in good health. Both conserved end residues are part of each CDR3. Fields, in order: V gene, clone size, D gene, J gene, CDR3 protein, CDR3 DNA. D genes are given only for firm matches. The size entry is marked missing in some rows and otherwise reads once, few, many or a size class.

TRBV5-6	.	.	TRBJ2-7	CASSLIGPYEQYF	TGTGCCAGCAGCTTGATAGGGCCCTACGAGCAGTACTTC
TRBV6-5	.	.	TRBJ1-6	CASSRAPGGSPLHF	TGTGCCAGCAGTCGTGCTCCGGGAGGTTCACCCCTCCACTTT
TRBV4-1	few	.	TRBJ1-2	CASSQDRTVFF	TGCGCCAGCAGCCAAGATAGGACAGTCTTCTTC
TRBV6-5	.	.	TRBJ1-4	CATKAGGYTNEKLFF	TGTGCCACGAAAGCTGGGGGGTATACTAATGAAAAACTGTTTTTT
TRBV9	.	.	TRBJ2-3	CASSVGVTDTQYF	TGTGCCAGCAGCGTAGGGGTCACAGATACGCAGTATTTT
TRBV28	.	.	TRBJ2-2	CASSLWSFQGELFF	TGTGCCAGCAGTTTATGGTCCTTTCAAGGGGAGCTGTTTTTT
TRBV18	.	.	TRBJ2-3	CASSPSAFTDTQYF	TGTGCCAGCTCACCATCAGCTTTCACAGATACGCAGTATTTT
TRBV4-3	.	TRBD1	TRBJ2-7	CASSQRYAGTGINEQYF	TGCGCCAGCAGCCAACGGTATGCCGGGACAGGTATCAACGAGCAGTACTTC
TRBV7-9	.	TRBD2	TRBJ2-2	CASSLGTSGGRTGELFF	TGTGCCAGCAGCCTTGGGACTAGCGGGGGCCGCACCGGGGAGCTGTTTTTT
TRBV15	once	TRBD1	TRBJ2-5	CATSRDHGTAIPMETQYF	TGTGCCACCAGCAGAGATCATGGGACAGCTATCCCGATGGAGACCCAGTACTTC
TRBV10-1	once	.	TRBJ2-4	CASSESVKNIQYF	TGCGCCAGCAGTGAGTCGGTCAAAAACATTCAGTACTTC
TRBV2	.	.	TRBJ2-4	CASSENPGVFKNIQYF	TGTGCCAGCAGTGAAAATCCGGGAGTCTTTAAAAACATTCAGTACTTC
TRBV18	.	TRBD2	TRBJ2-7	CASSPGRATYEQYF	TGTGCCAGCTCACCTGGGAGGGCTACCTACGAGCAGTACTTC
TRBV10-3	.	.	TRBJ1-2	CAISPMADYGYTF	TGTGCCATCAGTCCCATGGCGGACTATGGCTACACCTTC
TRBV27	.	TRBD1	TRBJ1-1	CASSLDREAFF	TGTGCCAGCAGCCTGGACAGGGAAGCTTTCTTT
TRBV10-3	.	.	TRBJ2-2	CAISEEWRTGELFF	TGTGCCATCAGTGAGGAGTGGCGTACCGGGGAGCTGTTTTTT
TRBV7-2	.	TRBD1	TRBJ1-3	CASSQGGQNSLTLYF	TGTGCCAGCAGCCAGGGGGGTCAAAACTCTCTGACCCTATATTTT
TRBV10-1	.	TRBD2	TRBJ2-3	CASSEPGLDRRVVNTDTQYF	TGCGCCAGCAGTGAGCCGGGACTAGATCGCAGAGTGGTAAACACAGATACGCAGTATTTT
TRBV7-4	.	.	TRBJ2-4	CASSKGLDLAKNIQYF	TGTGCCAGCAGCAAGGGGCTAGACCTAGCCAAAAACATTCAGTACTTC
TRBV10-3	.	.	TRBJ2-3	CAIRRQAVPDTQYF	TGTGCCATCAGACGACAGGCTGTTCCAGATACGCAGTATTTT
TRBV19	.	.	TRBJ2-1	CASHLSQVANEQFF	TGTGCCAGTCACCTCTCCCAGGTTGCCAATGAGCAGTTCTTC
TRBV27	.	TRBD1	TRBJ2-4	CASTPPISGGADIQYF	TGTGCCAGCACCCCACCTATCTCAGGGGGCGCGGACATTCAGTACTTC